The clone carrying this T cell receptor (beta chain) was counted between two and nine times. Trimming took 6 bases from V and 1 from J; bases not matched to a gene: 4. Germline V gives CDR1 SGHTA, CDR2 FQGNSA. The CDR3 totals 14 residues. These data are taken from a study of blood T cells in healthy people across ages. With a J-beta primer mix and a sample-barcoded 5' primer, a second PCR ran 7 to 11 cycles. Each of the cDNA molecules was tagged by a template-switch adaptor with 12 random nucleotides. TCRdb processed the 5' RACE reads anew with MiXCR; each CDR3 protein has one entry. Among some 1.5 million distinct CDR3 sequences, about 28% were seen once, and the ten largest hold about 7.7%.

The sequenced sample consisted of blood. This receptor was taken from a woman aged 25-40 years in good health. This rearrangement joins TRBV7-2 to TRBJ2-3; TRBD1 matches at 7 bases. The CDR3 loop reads CASRWTGGTDTQYF. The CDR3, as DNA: TGTGCCAGCAGATGGACAGGAGGCACAGATACGCAGTATTTT.